Shown below are 5 T cell receptor beta chains from a single sample sequenced in a study of T cell repertoires in cytomegalovirus infection. Their recognized antigens are unknown. TCRdb called the reads again in MiXCR, with one record for every CDR3 protein. The repertoire consists of fewer than 950,000 distinct CDR3 sequences, with over 25% occurring once and the leading ten covering approximately 13%. The source was cultured CD8+ T cells from PBMCs, collected from culture after CMV antigen stimulation. Source of these receptors: a human donor in good health (CMV status not recorded). Some clones in this sample may be carry-over from other donors' samples.

The table lists this clonotype with a few counts. The chain couples TRBV19 to TRBJ1-1; no clear D gene. This CDR3 has 10 residues. V lost 6 bases to trimming and J lost 8 bases, with 7 bases between them. The germline gives CDR1 LNHDA, CDR2 SQIVND (reference sequence). The CDR3, as DNA: TGTGCCAGTAGGGACCGCGAAGCTTTCTTT. The encoded protein is CASRDREAFF.

The chain is built from TRBV6-6 and TRBJ1-1; D unclear. Germline values: CDR1 MNHNY, CDR2 SVGAGI (reference sequence). The CDR3 extends over 17 amino acids. V lost 0 bases, J lost 0 bases, and 14 bases lay in between. CDR3 DNA: TGTGCCAGCAGTTACTCGGAAAGGGTGAGAATGAACACTGAAGCTTTCTTT. This gives the protein CASSYSERVRMNTEAFF.

This chain joins TRBV2 and TRBJ1-2, with TRBD1 matching 11 bases. Trimming took 6 bases from V and 1 from J; bases not matched to a gene: 7. The length of the CDR3 is 16 residues. Germline V lookup: CDR1 SNHLY, CDR2 FYNNEI. DNA for the CDR3: TGTGCCAGCAGAGTGGGACAGGGGGGAGTTAACTATGGCTACACCTTC. This encodes CASRVGQGGVNYGYTF. Complete variable domain (other parts from reference TRBV2 and TRBJ1-2): EPEVTQTPSHQVTQMGQEVILRCVPISNHLYFYWYRQILGQKVEFLVSFYNNEISEKSEIFDDQFSVERPDGSNFTLKIRSTKLEDSAMYFCASRVGQGGVNYGYTFGSGTRLTVV.

In this sample, this clonotype turned up a few times. This rearrangement joins TRBV27 to TRBJ2-5; TRBD1 or TRBD2 may be the D gene (5 bases each). The V gene's germline CDR1 is MNHEY and CDR2 SMNVEV (reference sequence). Trimming took 4 bases from V and 4 from J, leaving 16 bases between them. The CDR3 spans 15 residues. This chain's CDR3 is CASSSWSGHTETQYF. The CDR3 bases are TGTGCCAGCAGTTCGTGGTCGGGGCACACAGAGACCCAGTACTTC.

The rearrangement uses TRBV4-1 and TRBJ2-2; 10 nucleotides match TRBD2. The germline V gene has CDR1 MGHRA and CDR2 YSYEKL. J lost 5 bases, V lost 4 bases, and 10 bases had no gene match. This CDR3 has 17 residues. CDR3 loop: CASSLPAGGLWTGELFF. In nucleotides, the CDR3 is TGCGCCAGCAGCCTGCCAGCGGGGGGGCTCTGGACCGGGGAGCTGTTTTTT.